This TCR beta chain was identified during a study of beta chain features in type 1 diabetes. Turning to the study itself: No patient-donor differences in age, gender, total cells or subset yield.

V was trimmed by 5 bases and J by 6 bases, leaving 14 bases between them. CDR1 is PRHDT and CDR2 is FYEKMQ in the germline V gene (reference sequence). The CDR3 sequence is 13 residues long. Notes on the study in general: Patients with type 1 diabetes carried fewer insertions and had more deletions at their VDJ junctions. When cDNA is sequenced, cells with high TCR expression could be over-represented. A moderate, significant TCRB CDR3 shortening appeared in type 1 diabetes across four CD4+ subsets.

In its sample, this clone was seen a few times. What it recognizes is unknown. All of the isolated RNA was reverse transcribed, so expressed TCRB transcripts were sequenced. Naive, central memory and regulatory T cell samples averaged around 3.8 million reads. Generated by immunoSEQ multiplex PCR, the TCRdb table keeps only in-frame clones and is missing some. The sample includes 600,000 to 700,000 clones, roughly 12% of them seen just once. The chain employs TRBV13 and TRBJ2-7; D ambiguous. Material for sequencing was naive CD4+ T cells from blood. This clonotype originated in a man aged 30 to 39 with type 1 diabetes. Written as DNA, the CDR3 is TGTGCCAGCAGCGAAATCCCTGGGGTCGAGCAGTACTTC. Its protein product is CASSEIPGVEQYF. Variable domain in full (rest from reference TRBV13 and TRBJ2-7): AAGVIQSPRHLIKEKRETATLKCYPIPRHDTVYWYQQGPGQDPQFLISFYEKMQSDKGSIPDRFSAQQFSDYHSELNMSSLELGDSALYFCASSEIPGVEQYFGPGTRLTVT.